The 28 T cell receptor beta chains reported below all come from one sample, sequenced in a study of CD8+CD57+ T cells in acquired aplastic anemia. Genomic DNA acted as the template from which TCR beta VDJ combination and CDR3 sequence profiling were carried out. TCRdb independently ran MiXCR on the reads; one entry per CDR3 protein. The table has over 150,000 distinct CDR3 sequences, just over 50% seen once. Only patients with CD8+CD57+ cell expansion on flow cytometry were chosen for sequencing. Source material: sorted CD4+, CD8+, or CD8+CD57+ T cells (not recorded which) from PBMCs. These receptors originate from a human donor with aplastic anemia.

This clonotype has ten or more counts. This chain links TRBV19 with TRBJ1-1; a possible D gene is TRBD1 (6 bases). Germline-derived CDR1 and CDR2 are LNHDA and SQIVND (reference sequence). Trimming stripped 6 bases from V and 3 bases from J, with 17 bases between. There are 15 residues in the CDR3. For the CDR3, the DNA is TGTGCCAGTAGCCCCACAGGGATATTGGACACTGAAGCTTTCTTT. Amino acid sequence: CASSPTGILDTEAFF.

The rearrangement uses TRBV11-2 and TRBJ2-3; D remains ambiguous. CDR3 length: 12 residues. V dropped 3 bases and J dropped 4 bases, with 5 bases sitting between them. In germline, CDR1 is SGHAT, CDR2 FQNNGV. The CDR3 region is CASSFQADTQYF. The CDR3 coding sequence is TGTGCCAGCAGCTTTCAGGCAGATACGCAGTATTTT.

This rearrangement joins TRBV7-8 to TRBJ2-7; possible D gene TRBD1, 6 bases. CDR3 length: 13 amino acids. Germline V CDR1 and CDR2: SGHVS, FQNEAQ. With 6 bases removed from V and 12 bases from J, the gap between germline ends came to 21 bases. In DNA form, the CDR3 reads TGTGCCAGCAGTTCACTACAGGGAGAGGCTCCGTACTTC. The encoded protein is CASSSLQGEAPYF.

This clonotype was seen ten or more times. The chain couples TRBV7-3 to TRBJ2-1; D is ambiguous. From germline, CDR1 is SGHTA and CDR2 FQGTGA. The CDR3 is made up of 14 amino acids. Trimming took 5 bases from V and 3 from J, leaving 11 bases between them. The CDR3 region has the DNA TGTGCCAGCAGCCCCAGCTTGGGCTACAATGAGCAGTTCTTC. It is translated as CASSPSLGYNEQFF.

The sample holds one count of this clonotype. The chain combines TRBV24-1 with TRBJ1-5; TRBD1 might be the D (5 bases). V lost 5 bases, J lost 4 bases, and 11 bases lay in between. The CDR3 runs to 14 residues. Germline CDR1 KGHDR, CDR2 SFDVKD. The chain's CDR3 is CATSARGPNQPQHF. CDR3 sequence (DNA): TGTGCCACCAGTGCGAGGGGACCGAATCAGCCCCAGCATTTT.

This clonotype has just a few counts. This chain connects TRBV10-3 to TRBJ2-3, with D perhaps TRBD2 (6 bases). CDR1 is ENHRY and CDR2 is SYGVKD in the germline V gene. The CDR3 length is 12 residues. The CDR3 DNA follows: TGTGGCACGGCTAGCGGCACAGATACGCAGTATTTT. It encodes CGTASGTDTQYF.

The V call is TRBV19, the J call TRBJ1-4; D not resolved. V dropped 4 bases and J dropped 8 bases, with 11 bases sitting between them. This CDR3 has 13 amino acids. Looked up from germline, CDR1 is LNHDA and CDR2 is SQIVND (reference sequence). This CDR3 is CASSNGPGEKLFF. The CDR3 nucleotides read TGTGCCAGTAGTAACGGTCCTGGCGAAAAACTGTTTTTT.

The chain employs TRBV7-8 and TRBJ1-3, with D maybe TRBD1 (5 bases). Germline V gene sequence: CDR1 SGHVS, CDR2 FQNEAQ. V shed 2 bases and J shed 4 bases, with 15 bases lying between them. This CDR3 comprises 16 residues. The CDR3 here is CASSLTGRTIGNTIYF. The CDR3 DNA is TGTGCCAGCAGCTTAACAGGACGGACTATAGGAAACACCATATATTTT.

This clonotype has only a few counts. The CDR3 DNA reads as TGCAGCGCCGGGACAGGGTACAATGAGCAGTTCTTC. The encoded protein is CSAGTGYNEQFF. The V and J genes are TRBV29-1 and TRBJ2-1; 9 bases map to TRBD1. The germline V gene encodes CDR1 SQVTM and CDR2 ANQGSEA. The ends lost 7 bases at V and 4 bases at J; junction bases unmatched: 2. This CDR3 is built from 12 residues.

The chain uses TRBV7-2 and TRBJ2-3; D gene uncertain. There are 12 residues in the CDR3. The V gene's germline CDR1 is SGHTA and CDR2 FQGNSA. The germline V and J ends were trimmed by 10 bases and 4 bases, with 12 bases remaining between them. The CDR3 DNA follows: TGTGCCACCAGTGGAGACGCAGATACGCAGTATTTT. Translating gives CATSGDADTQYF.

Comments on this clonotype: This may come from a read error, since a much larger clone is one base off. This chain uses TRBV11-2 with TRBJ2-1, with 12 nucleotides matching TRBD2. Per the germline V gene, CDR1 is SGHAT and CDR2 is FQNNGV. This CDR3 region has 17 residues. The CDR3 DNA reads TGTGCCAGCAGCTTTTCTAGCGGGGGGGAAGCCTACAATGAGCAGCTCTTC. This encodes CASSFSSGGEAYNEQLF.

This chain uses TRBV7-9 with TRBJ2-7; 7 bases map to TRBD2. The J segment lost 3 bases and the V segment lost 6 bases, leaving 11 bases of the junction unmatched. Germline V gene lookup returns CDR1 SEHNR and CDR2 FQNEAQ (reference sequence). This CDR3 contains 15 residues. CDR3 loop: CASSSSGTPSYEQYF. In DNA, the CDR3 is TGTGCCAGCAGTTCTAGCGGCACCCCTAGCTACGAGCAGTACTTC. Full variable domain (remainder filled in from reference TRBV7-9 and TRBJ2-7): DTGVSQNPRHKITKRGQNVTFRCDPISEHNRLYWYRQTLGQGPEFLTYFQNEAQLEKSRLLSDRFSAERPKGSFSTLEIQRTEQGDSAMYLCASSSSGTPSYEQYFGPGTRLTVT.

This clonotype was picked up many times. This sequence joins TRBV20-1 and TRBJ1-4; D not certain. The germline V gene has CDR1 DFQATT and CDR2 SNEGSKA (reference sequence). Trimming removed 6 bases at V and 16 bases at J, with 15 bases between. CDR3 length: 10 amino acids. The CDR3 loop is CSALFGVQFF. As DNA, the CDR3 is TGCAGTGCCCTATTTGGGGTTCAGTTTTTT.

V is TRBV20-1 and J is TRBJ2-3, with 9 nucleotides matching TRBD2. This CDR3 is 14 amino acids long. The V gene end was trimmed by 5 bases and the J gene end by 2 bases; junction bases not matched to a gene: 5. Germline V CDR1 and CDR2: DFQATT, SNEGSKA (reference sequence). Here the CDR3 DNA reads TGCAGTGCTCACAGCGGGAGGTCCACAGATACGCAGTATTTT. It specifies CSAHSGRSTDTQYF.

This clonotype showed up just a few times. The CDR3 reads CATSVGLDTQYF. CDR3 sequence (DNA): TGTGCCACCAGTGTGGGGCTAGATACGCAGTATTTT. This chain connects TRBV24-1 to TRBJ2-3, with D possibly TRBD1 on 5 matching bases. Germline lookup yields CDR1 KGHDR and CDR2 SFDVKD. Trimming took off 5 bases at V and 5 bases at J, with 7 bases between the two ends. This CDR3 comprises 12 residues.

The V call is TRBV19, the J call TRBJ2-3, with D maybe TRBD1 (5 bases). Germline V gene lookup returns CDR1 LNHDA and CDR2 SQIVND (reference sequence). There are 12 residues in the CDR3. V lost 2 bases to trimming and J lost 7 bases, with 7 bases between them. The CDR3 sequence: CASSIQGYTQYF. The CDR3 DNA follows: TGTGCCAGTAGTATACAGGGATATACGCAGTATTTT.

This chain uses TRBV5-6 with TRBJ2-1; D is tentatively TRBD1 or TRBD2 (7 bases each). The V end was cut by 6 bases, the J end by 4 bases, with 20 bases between. This CDR3 is 16 amino acids long. CDR1 is SGHDT, CDR2 YYEEEE, per germline. CDR3 DNA: TGTGCCAGCACCTCCTGGGAGGGGGCAAGGTACAATGAGCAGTTCTTC. Translated: CASTSWEGARYNEQFF.

This clonotype has more than one count but fewer than ten. V usage is TRBV20-1 and J usage is TRBJ2-1; 13 bases agree with TRBD2. This CDR3 contains 14 residues. Trimming at V came to 6 bases and at J to 3 bases, leaving 2 bases not matched to a gene. The germline CDR1 and CDR2 sequences are DFQATT and SNEGSKA (reference sequence). Here the CDR3 DNA reads TGCAGTGCAAGGACTAGCGGGGGCTACAATGAGCAGTTCTTC. Residues: CSARTSGGYNEQFF.

The chain uses TRBV2 and TRBJ1-2, with 8 bases that match TRBD1. Unmatched junction bases numbered 9, after V lost 11 bases and J lost 4 bases. Germline V gives CDR1 SNHLY, CDR2 FYNNEI. This CDR3 comprises 13 residues. CDR3 sequence: CAFLQGVAYGYTF. DNA of the CDR3: TGTGCCTTTCTACAGGGGGTCGCCTATGGCTACACCTTC.

This chain connects TRBV2 to TRBJ2-1, with 14 bases fitting TRBD2. In germline, CDR1 is SNHLY, CDR2 FYNNEI. Trimming took 9 bases from V and 7 from J; bases not matched to a gene: 5. This CDR3 comprises 14 residues. The CDR3 reads CARGTSGSRNEQFF. CDR3 DNA sequence: TGTGCCAGAGGGACTAGCGGGAGTCGGAATGAGCAGTTCTTC.

At least ten counts were recorded for this clonotype. The V and J genes are TRBV6-1 and TRBJ1-4; D ambiguous. The CDR3 sequence is 16 residues long. Between the trimmed V and J ends, which lost 3 bases and 0 bases, there was a span of 11 bases. Per the germline V gene, CDR1 is MNHNS and CDR2 is SASEGT. The CDR3 DNA reads as TGTGCCAGCAGTGAGTCAGCAACAACAACTAATGAAAAACTGTTTTTT. It translates to CASSESATTTNEKLFF.

As to this clonotype: One end of the junction does not line up with germline, which may come from a read error. The rearrangement joins TRBV29-1 to TRBJ2-3, with 8 bases matching TRBD1. Germline-derived CDR1 and CDR2 are SQVTM and ANQGSEA. The CDR3 loop spans 14 amino acids. Here the CDR3 reads CSVLGADRADAQYF. DNA for the CDR3: TGCAGCGTCCTCGGAGCGGACAGGGCAGATGCGCAGTATTTT.

This clonotype was recorded a few times. The rearrangement joins TRBV3-1 to TRBJ2-2, with 10 bases matching TRBD1. Trimming took 4 bases from V and 6 from J; bases not matched to a gene: 2. Germline V gene data show CDR1 as LGHDT and CDR2 as YNNKEL (reference sequence). The CDR3 is 14 amino acids. The CDR3 nucleotides are TGTGCCAGCAGCCCGGACAGGGGGGCCGGGGAGCTGTTTTTT. Protein: CASSPDRGAGELFF.

The sample holds many counts of this clonotype. This chain's CDR3 is CSAIDLAGEVDTQYF. The CDR3 nucleotides are TGCAGTGCTATTGATCTAGCGGGAGAAGTAGATACGCAGTATTTT. The genes are TRBV20-1 and TRBJ2-3; 10 bases are shared with TRBD2. In germline, CDR1 is DFQATT, CDR2 SNEGSKA (reference sequence). The CDR3 contains 15 residues. The trim removed 4 bases at V and 5 bases at J, leaving 9 bases unmatched.

This chain uses TRBV5-6 with TRBJ2-1; D is unresolved. The V end lost 4 bases, the J end lost 8 bases, and 16 bases lay between the germline ends. The germline CDR1 and CDR2 sequences are SGHDT and YYEEEE. This CDR3 spans 14 amino acids. CDR3 DNA: TGTGCCAGCAGCCCCGACGGATACTCCGATGAGCAGTTCTTC. Translated, it gives CASSPDGYSDEQFF. Together with reference TRBV5-6 and TRBJ2-1, the CDR3 gives the full variable domain: DAGVTQSPTHLIKTRGQQVTLRCSPKSGHDTVSWYQQALGQGPQFIFQYYEEEERQRGNFPDRFSGHQFPNYSSELNVNALLLGDSALYLCASSPDGYSDEQFFGPGTRLTVL.

This clonotype was seen just once. V usage is TRBV5-6 and J usage is TRBJ2-6; tentatively, D is TRBD1 (6 bases). Trimming shortened V by 2 bases and J by 2 bases, and 11 bases separated the two germline ends. Germline CDR1 and CDR2: SGHDT and YYEEEE. The CDR3 has 16 amino acids. The CDR3 sequence: CASSLRQAPGANVLTF. DNA for the CDR3: TGTGCCAGCAGCTTACGACAGGCCCCTGGGGCCAACGTCCTGACTTTC. The full variable domain, in which reference TRBV5-6 and TRBJ2-6 provide the parts outside the CDR3, is DAGVTQSPTHLIKTRGQQVTLRCSPKSGHDTVSWYQQALGQGPQFIFQYYEEEERQRGNFPDRFSGHQFPNYSSELNVNALLLGDSALYLCASSLRQAPGANVLTFGAGSRLTVL.

Comment on this clonotype: A single base separates this from a much larger clone, so it may be a read error. J is TRBJ1-1 and V is TRBV6-1; 7 positions match TRBD1. With V trimmed by 6 bases and J by 10 bases, 14 bases remained unmatched. This CDR3 is built from 14 residues. Germline values: CDR1 MNHNS, CDR2 SASEGT. CDR3 protein: CASSQTGEGGGAFF. CDR3 DNA sequence: TGTGCCAGCAGCCAAACAGGGGAAGGGGGTGGAGCTTTCTTT.

Note on this clonotype: A much larger clone lies a single base off, so this may be a read error. The rearrangement links TRBV6-5 to TRBJ2-5; the D is unclear. Germline V gives CDR1 MNHEY, CDR2 SVGAGI. V was clipped by 4 bases and J by 7 bases, with 10 bases between them. This CDR3 contains 12 residues. CDR3 DNA sequence: TGTGCCAGCAGTTCCTCCCGAGGGACCCAGTACTTC. Amino acids: CASSSSRGTQYF.